This T cell receptor beta chain was captured in a study of OX40 agonist ivuxolimab in advanced cancers. Study-level results: CD4+ and CD8+ blood T cells expanded clonally by week 6 at 0.1 to 3.0 mg/kg.

Assay used: immunoSEQ multiplex PCR; TCRdb lists only in-frame clones, some missing. Of about 73,000 clones listed, about 94% are singletons. In its sample, this clone is medium-sized (0.01 to 0.1%). The antigen remains undetermined. This CDR3 has 13 amino acids. The ends lost 3 bases at V and 6 bases at J; junction bases unmatched: 5. The germline gives CDR1 LNHDA, CDR2 SQIVND (reference sequence). This receptor was identified in an adult with an advanced solid tumor such as melanoma, head and neck, liver or kidney cancer. The chain is built from TRBV19 and TRBJ2-7; 7 nucleotides match TRBD2. Here the sequenced sample was CD4+ or CD8+ T cells sorted from blood, taken in a trial of the OX40 agonist ivuxolimab. The CDR3 here is CASSMGLFVEQYF. The CDR3 DNA follows: TGTGCCAGTAGTATGGGACTATTTGTCGAGCAGTACTTC.